The T cell receptor beta chain described here comes from a study of cytomegalovirus exposure and HLA in healthy donors. Overall study findings and caveats: Being indistinguishable, some V segments were excluded, TRBV6-2 and TRBV6-3 among them.

The PCR was carried out with 60 Vbeta primers and 13 Jbeta primers. In the source study's methods: A later analysis counted around 74 million unique TCR beta chains, around 12 million shared. Generated by immunoSEQ multiplex PCR, the TCRdb table keeps only in-frame clones and is missing some. Clonal size and the V and J genes are those of that table, whereas D and trimming came from the DNA. The profile shows 150,000 to 200,000 clones, about 80% of them singletons. Trimming pared 3 bases from V and 4 bases from J, leaving 19 bases between. Germline-derived CDR1 and CDR2 are LNHDA and SQIVND (reference sequence). This CDR3 has 17 amino acids. This clone appeared a single time. Its target is not known.

Material: PBMCs. The TCR was taken from a woman between 25 and 40 years old in good health and CMV-seronegative. V gene TRBV19 combines with J gene TRBJ1-5; TRBD1 is a possible D gene (5 bases). As DNA, the CDR3 is TGTGCCAGTAGTATCGGGGGAAGGGGAGCTGGGAATCAGCCCCAGCATTTT. Its protein product is CASSIGGRGAGNQPQHF.